The 9 T cell receptor beta chains below were found in one sample sequenced in a study of T cell responses to AZD1222 COVID-19 vaccine. Only in-frame clones appear in the TCRdb table, and some are missing; sequencing was by immunoSEQ multiplex PCR. This sample has 250,000 to 300,000 clones, with almost 95% found just once. Here the sequenced sample was peripheral blood, taken 28 days after the second AZD1222 dose. These receptors all come from an adult who received the AZD1222 COVID-19 vaccine.

V usage is TRBV28 and J usage is TRBJ1-1; no firm D call. Germline CDR1 reads MDHEN; CDR2 reads SYDVKM. The CDR3 covers 11 residues. V lost 8 bases to trimming and J lost 1 base, with 5 bases between them. CDR3 coding DNA: TGTGCCAGCTTCCAGAACACTGAAGCTTTCTTT. As protein: CASFQNTEAFF. The full variable domain, in which reference TRBV28 and TRBJ1-1 provide the parts outside the CDR3, is DVKVTQSSRYLVKRTGEKVFLECVQDMDHENMFWYRQDPGLGLRLIYFSYDVKMKEKGDIPEGYSVSREKKERFSLILESASTNQTSMYLCASFQNTEAFFGQGTRLTVV.

The V gene is TRBV20-1, the J gene TRBJ2-7; D gene uncertain. CDR1 and CDR2 from the germline V gene are DFQATT and SNEGSKA (reference sequence). V was pared by 3 bases and J by 4 bases, with 13 bases between. The CDR3 runs 13 residues. Here the CDR3 DNA reads TGCAGTGCTAGTCCCCAATGGTTATACGAGCAGTACTTC. Translating gives CSASPQWLYEQYF.

The rearrangement links TRBV5-5 to TRBJ1-6; 7 positions agree with TRBD1. V gave up 1 base and J gave up 7 bases; unmatched junction bases: 5. This CDR3 has 15 amino acids. CDR1 is SGHKS and CDR2 is YYEKEE in the germline V gene (reference sequence). The CDR3 loop reads CASSLLQGSNSPLHF. As DNA, the CDR3 is TGTGCCAGCAGCTTGTTACAGGGGTCAAATTCACCCCTCCACTTT.

V gene TRBV19 combines with J gene TRBJ2-7; perhaps TRBD2 as D (5 bases). Trimming pared 10 bases from V and 2 bases from J, leaving 15 bases between. In germline, CDR1 is LNHDA, CDR2 SQIVND (reference sequence). There are 13 residues in the CDR3. CDR3 residues: CATGVRGAYEQYF. As DNA, the CDR3 is TGTGCCACCGGGGTTCGTGGGGCCTACGAGCAGTACTTC.

V gene TRBV9 combines with J gene TRBJ2-2, with D possibly being TRBD1 (6 bases). Trimming removed 3 bases at V and 1 base at J, with 7 bases between. The germline V gene has CDR1 SGDLS and CDR2 YYNGEE. The CDR3 consists of 14 residues. CDR3 in DNA: TGTGCCAGCAGCGAACAGGGGAACACCGGGGAGCTGTTTTTT. Encoded protein: CASSEQGNTGELFF. Combining the CDR3 with reference TRBV9 and TRBJ2-2 gives the whole variable domain DSGVTQTPKHLITATGQRVTLRCSPRSGDLSVYWYQQSLDQGLQFLIQYYNGEERAKGNILERFSAQQFPDLHSELNLSSLELGDSALYFCASSEQGNTGELFFGEGSRLTVL.

The CDR3 coding sequence is TGTGCCAGCAGTGAGGTGTGGTGGGGGAGCAATCAGCCCCAGCATTTT. It translates to CASSEVWWGSNQPQHF. The chain has TRBV6-1 and TRBJ1-5, with D maybe TRBD1 (5 bases). Per the germline V gene, CDR1 is MNHNS and CDR2 is SASEGT. There are 16 residues in the CDR3. Deletions cut 3 bases from V and 1 base from J, with 13 bases between.

The V and J genes are TRBV28 and TRBJ1-5, with 7 bases aligning to TRBD1. Per the germline V gene, CDR1 is MDHEN and CDR2 is SYDVKM. J gave up 1 base and V 6 bases, and 9 bases lay outside the gene matches. The CDR3 runs 16 residues. The CDR3 nucleotides are TGTGCCAGCAGAGAGGACAGGTTAATAAGCAATCAGCCCCAGCATTTT. This translates into CASREDRLISNQPQHF.

The rearrangement joins TRBV9 to TRBJ2-1, with TRBD1 matching 11 bases. In germline, CDR1 is SGDLS, CDR2 YYNGEE. With 4 bases clipped from V and 6 bases from J, the junction kept 9 bases outside the gene matches. CDR3 length: 16 amino acids. The CDR3 region is CASSRDRGFGLNEQFF. For the CDR3, the DNA is TGTGCCAGCAGCCGGGACAGGGGGTTCGGGCTCAATGAGCAGTTCTTC.

V and J are TRBV9 and TRBJ1-2; D remains unclear. The CDR3 is 17 amino acids. The germline V gene encodes CDR1 SGDLS and CDR2 YYNGEE. V lost 0 bases and J 8 bases, leaving 23 bases between the germline ends. In DNA form, the CDR3 reads TGTGCCAGCAGCGTAGGCCCCTCCTTAGGCATGTCGGGCGGCTACACCTTC. Its protein product is CASSVGPSLGMSGGYTF.